Shown below are 2 T cell receptor beta chains from a single sample sequenced in a study of blood T cell repertoires in COVID-19. Assay: immunoSEQ multiplex PCR; the TCRdb copy retains only in-frame clones and omits some. There are approximately 500,000 clones in the sample; approximately 87% occur only once, and 1.5% to 2% lies in the top ten. Sequencing was done on a sample of PBMCs or T cells enriched from blood (not recorded which). The receptors were sampled from a woman in her thirties or forties who had recovered from COVID-19.

The genes are TRBV15 and TRBJ2-1, with TRBD1 as a possible D gene (6 bases). V shed 1 base and J shed 4 bases, with 11 bases lying between them. The germline V gene encodes CDR1 LNHNV and CDR2 YYDKDF (reference sequence). The CDR3 runs to 15 residues. This chain's CDR3 is CATSRGQGGYNEQFF. CDR3 DNA sequence: TGTGCCACCAGCAGAGGACAAGGGGGTTACAATGAGCAGTTCTTC.

As for this clone: This sequence may be a read error, since a much larger clone differs from it by one base. The CDR3 sequence is CASSSDRNYGYTF. In nucleotides, the CDR3 is TGTGCCAGCAGCTCTGACAGGAACTATGGCTACACCTTC. The V call is TRBV12-3 or TRBV12-4, the J call TRBJ1-2; D might be TRBD1 (6 bases). V was trimmed by 6 bases and J by 2 bases, leaving 10 bases between them. The CDR3 extends over 13 amino acids.